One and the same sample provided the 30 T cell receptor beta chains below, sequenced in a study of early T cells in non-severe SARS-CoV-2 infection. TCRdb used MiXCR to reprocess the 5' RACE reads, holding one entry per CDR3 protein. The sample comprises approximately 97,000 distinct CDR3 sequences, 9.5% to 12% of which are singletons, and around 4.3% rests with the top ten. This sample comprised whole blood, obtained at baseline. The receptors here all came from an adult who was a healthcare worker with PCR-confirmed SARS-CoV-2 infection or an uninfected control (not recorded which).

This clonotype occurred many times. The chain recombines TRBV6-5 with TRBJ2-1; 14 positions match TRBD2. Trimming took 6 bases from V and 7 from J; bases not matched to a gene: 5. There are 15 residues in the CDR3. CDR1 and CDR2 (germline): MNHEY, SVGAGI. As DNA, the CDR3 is TGTGCCAGCAGAAGCGGGACTAGCGGGGGAAATGAGCAGTTCTTC. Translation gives CASRSGTSGGNEQFF.

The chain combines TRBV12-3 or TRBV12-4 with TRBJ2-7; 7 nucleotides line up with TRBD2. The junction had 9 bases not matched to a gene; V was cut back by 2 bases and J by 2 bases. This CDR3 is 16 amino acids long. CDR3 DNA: TGTGCCAGCAGTTTAAATGGAGGGAGGGCCCCCTACGAGCAGTACTTC. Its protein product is CASSLNGGRAPYEQYF.

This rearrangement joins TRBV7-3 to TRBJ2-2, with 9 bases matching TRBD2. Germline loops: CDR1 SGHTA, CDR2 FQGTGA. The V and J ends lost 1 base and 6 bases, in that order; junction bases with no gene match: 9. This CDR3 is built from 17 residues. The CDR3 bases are TGTGCCAGCAGCTTAAATGCTCTGGGACTAGCATCCGGGGAGCTGTTTTTT. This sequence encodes CASSLNALGLASGELFF.

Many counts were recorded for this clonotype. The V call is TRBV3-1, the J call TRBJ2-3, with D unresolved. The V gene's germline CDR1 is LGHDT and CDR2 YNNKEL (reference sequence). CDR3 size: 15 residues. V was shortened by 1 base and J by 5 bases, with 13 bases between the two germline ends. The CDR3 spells CASSQGPLVGDTQYF. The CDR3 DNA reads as TGTGCCAGCAGCCAAGGTCCCCTAGTCGGAGATACGCAGTATTTT.

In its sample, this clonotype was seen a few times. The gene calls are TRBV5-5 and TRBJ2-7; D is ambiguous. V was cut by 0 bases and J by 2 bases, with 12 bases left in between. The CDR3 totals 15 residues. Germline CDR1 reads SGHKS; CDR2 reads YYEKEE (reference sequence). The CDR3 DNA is TGTGCCAGCAGCTTGGCCCCGGACGGAGCCTACGAGCAGTACTTC. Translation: CASSLAPDGAYEQYF.

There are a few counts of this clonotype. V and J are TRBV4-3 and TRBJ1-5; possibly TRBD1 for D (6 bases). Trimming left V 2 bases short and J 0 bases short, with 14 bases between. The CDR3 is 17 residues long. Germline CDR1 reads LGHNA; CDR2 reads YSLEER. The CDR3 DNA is TGCGCCAGCAGCCAAACCGCGGGGGCAGGTAGCAATCAGCCCCAGCATTTT. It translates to CASSQTAGAGSNQPQHF.

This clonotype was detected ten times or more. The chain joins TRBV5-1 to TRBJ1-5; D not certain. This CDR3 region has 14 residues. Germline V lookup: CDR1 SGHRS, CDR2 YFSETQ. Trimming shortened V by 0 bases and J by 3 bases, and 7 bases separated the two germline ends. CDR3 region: CASSLGGANQPQHF. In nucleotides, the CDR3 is TGCGCCAGCAGCTTGGGGGGAGCCAATCAGCCCCAGCATTTT.

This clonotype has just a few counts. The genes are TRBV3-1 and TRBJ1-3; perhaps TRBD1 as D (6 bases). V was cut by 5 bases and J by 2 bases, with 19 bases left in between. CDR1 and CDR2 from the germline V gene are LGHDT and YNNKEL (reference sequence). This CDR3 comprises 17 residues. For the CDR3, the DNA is TGTGCCAGCAGCTACCGGACAGACGCTATGGCTGGAAACACCATATATTTT. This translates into CASSYRTDAMAGNTIYF.

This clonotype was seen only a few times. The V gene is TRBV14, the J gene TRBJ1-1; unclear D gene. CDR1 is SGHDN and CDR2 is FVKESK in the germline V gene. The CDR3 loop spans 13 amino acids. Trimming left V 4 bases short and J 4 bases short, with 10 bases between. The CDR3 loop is CASSRGLSTEAFF. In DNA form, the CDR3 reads TGTGCCAGCAGCCGAGGACTTTCCACTGAAGCTTTCTTT.

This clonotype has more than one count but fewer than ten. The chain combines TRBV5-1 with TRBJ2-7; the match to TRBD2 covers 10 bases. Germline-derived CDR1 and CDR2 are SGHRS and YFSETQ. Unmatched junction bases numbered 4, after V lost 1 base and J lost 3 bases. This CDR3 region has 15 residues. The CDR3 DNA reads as TGCGCCAGCAGCTTGTCGCCTAGCGGGAGCTACGAGCAGTACTTC. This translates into CASSLSPSGSYEQYF.

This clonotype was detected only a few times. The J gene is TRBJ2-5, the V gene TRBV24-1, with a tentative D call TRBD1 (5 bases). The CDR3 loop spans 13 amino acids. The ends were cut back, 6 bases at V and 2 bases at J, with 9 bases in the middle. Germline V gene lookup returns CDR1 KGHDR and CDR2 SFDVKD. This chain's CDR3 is CATSSRQQETQYF. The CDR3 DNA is TGTGCCACCAGTAGTAGACAGCAAGAGACCCAGTACTTC.

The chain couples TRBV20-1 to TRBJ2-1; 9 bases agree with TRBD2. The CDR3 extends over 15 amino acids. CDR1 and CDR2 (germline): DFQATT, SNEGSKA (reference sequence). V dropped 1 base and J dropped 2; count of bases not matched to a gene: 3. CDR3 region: CSARVLAGTYNEQFF. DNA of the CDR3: TGCAGTGCTAGAGTTCTAGCGGGGACCTACAATGAGCAGTTCTTC.

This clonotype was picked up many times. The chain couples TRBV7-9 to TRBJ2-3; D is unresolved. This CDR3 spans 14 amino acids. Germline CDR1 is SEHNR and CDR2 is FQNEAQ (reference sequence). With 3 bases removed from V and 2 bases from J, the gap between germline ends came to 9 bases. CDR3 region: CASSFTLDTDTQYF. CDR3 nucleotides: TGTGCCAGCAGCTTTACACTGGACACAGATACGCAGTATTTT.

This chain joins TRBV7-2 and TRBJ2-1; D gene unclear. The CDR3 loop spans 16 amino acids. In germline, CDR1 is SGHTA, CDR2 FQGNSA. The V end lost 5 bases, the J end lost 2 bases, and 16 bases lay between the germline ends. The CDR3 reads CASSPDGPSTYNEQFF. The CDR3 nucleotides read TGTGCCAGCAGCCCCGACGGGCCGTCGACCTACAATGAGCAGTTCTTC.

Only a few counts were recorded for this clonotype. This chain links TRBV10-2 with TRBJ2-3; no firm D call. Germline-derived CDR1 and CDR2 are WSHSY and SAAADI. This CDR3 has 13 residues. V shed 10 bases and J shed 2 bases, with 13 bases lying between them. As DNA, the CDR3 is TGCGCCACCCTCCTAGACCACACAGATACGCAGTATTTT. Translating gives CATLLDHTDTQYF.

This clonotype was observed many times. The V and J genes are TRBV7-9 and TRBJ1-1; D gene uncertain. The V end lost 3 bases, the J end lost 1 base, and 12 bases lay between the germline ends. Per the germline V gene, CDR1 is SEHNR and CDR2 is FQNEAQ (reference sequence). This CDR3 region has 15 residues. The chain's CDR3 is CASSFWNSGNTEAFF. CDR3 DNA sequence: TGTGCCAGCAGCTTTTGGAACTCCGGGAACACTGAAGCTTTCTTT.

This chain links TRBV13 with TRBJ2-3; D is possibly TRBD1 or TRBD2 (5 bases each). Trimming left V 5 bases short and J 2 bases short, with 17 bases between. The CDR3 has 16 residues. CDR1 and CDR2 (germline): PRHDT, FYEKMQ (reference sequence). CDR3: CASSPNEGKDTDTQYF. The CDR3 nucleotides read TGTGCCAGCAGCCCCAATGAGGGGAAGGACACAGATACGCAGTATTTT.

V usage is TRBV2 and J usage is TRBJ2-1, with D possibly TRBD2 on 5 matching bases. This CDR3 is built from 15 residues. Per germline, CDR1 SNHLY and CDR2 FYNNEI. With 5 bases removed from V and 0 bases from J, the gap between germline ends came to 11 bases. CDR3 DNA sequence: TGTGCCAGCAGTAGGGAGATGAACTCCTACAATGAGCAGTTCTTC. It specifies CASSREMNSYNEQFF.

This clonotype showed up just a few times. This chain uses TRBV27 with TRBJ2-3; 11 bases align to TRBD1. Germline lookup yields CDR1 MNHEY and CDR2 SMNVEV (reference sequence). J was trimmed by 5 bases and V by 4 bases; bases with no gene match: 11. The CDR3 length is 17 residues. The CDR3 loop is CASSYIWTGGAGDTQYF. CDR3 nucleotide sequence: TGTGCCAGCAGTTACATATGGACAGGGGGCGCGGGAGATACGCAGTATTTT.

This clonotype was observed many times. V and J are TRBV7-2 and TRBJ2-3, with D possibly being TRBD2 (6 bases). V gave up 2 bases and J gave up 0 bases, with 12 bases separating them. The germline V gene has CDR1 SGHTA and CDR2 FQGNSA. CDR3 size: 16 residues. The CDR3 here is CASSLFSGESTDTQYF. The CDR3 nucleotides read TGTGCCAGCAGCTTATTCTCGGGGGAGAGCACAGATACGCAGTATTTT.

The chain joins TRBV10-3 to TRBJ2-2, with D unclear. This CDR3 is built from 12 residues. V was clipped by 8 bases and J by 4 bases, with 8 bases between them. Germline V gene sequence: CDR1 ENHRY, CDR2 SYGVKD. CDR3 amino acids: CAIGRATGELFF. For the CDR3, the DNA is TGTGCCATCGGTAGGGCCACCGGGGAGCTGTTTTTT.

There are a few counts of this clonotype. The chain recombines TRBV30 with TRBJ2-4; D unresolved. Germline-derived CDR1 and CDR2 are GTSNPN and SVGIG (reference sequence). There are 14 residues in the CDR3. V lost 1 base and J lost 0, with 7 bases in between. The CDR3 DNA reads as TGTGCCTGGAGTGATGGGATAGCCAAAAACATTCAGTACTTC. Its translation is CAWSDGIAKNIQYF.

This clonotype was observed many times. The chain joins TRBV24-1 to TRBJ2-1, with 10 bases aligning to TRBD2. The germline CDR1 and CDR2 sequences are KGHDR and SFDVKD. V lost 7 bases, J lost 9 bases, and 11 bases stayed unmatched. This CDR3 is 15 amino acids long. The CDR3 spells CATRGGAGGPTEQFF. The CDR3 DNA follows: TGTGCCACCAGGGGCGGAGCGGGAGGGCCGACTGAGCAGTTCTTC.

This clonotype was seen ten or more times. The CDR3 DNA reads as TGCAGTGCTTATAGTAGCGGGAGGTCTAGCACAGATACGCAGTATTTT. It yields the protein CSAYSSGRSSTDTQYF. The gene calls are TRBV20-1 and TRBJ2-3; 10 bases match TRBD2. CDR1 and CDR2 (germline): DFQATT, SNEGSKA (reference sequence). The CDR3 sequence is 16 residues long. V lost 5 bases to trimming and J lost 0 bases; unmatched junction nucleotides: 8.

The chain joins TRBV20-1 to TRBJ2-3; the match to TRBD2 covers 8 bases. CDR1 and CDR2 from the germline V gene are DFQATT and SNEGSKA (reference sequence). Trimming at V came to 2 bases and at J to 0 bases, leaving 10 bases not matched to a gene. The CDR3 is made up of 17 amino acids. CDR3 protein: CSARQLAEDSSTDTQYF. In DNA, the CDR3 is TGCAGTGCTAGACAACTAGCGGAAGACTCTAGCACAGATACGCAGTATTTT.

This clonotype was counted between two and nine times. The CDR3: CASSYRQGGEQYF. CDR3 bases: TGTGCCAGCAGTTACCGACAGGGGGGCGAGCAGTACTTC. The chain has TRBV27 and TRBJ2-7, with 9 bases identical to TRBD1. The CDR3 is 13 amino acids. V shed 4 bases and J 6 bases; nucleotides not matched to a gene: 4. From germline, CDR1 is MNHEY and CDR2 SMNVEV (reference sequence).

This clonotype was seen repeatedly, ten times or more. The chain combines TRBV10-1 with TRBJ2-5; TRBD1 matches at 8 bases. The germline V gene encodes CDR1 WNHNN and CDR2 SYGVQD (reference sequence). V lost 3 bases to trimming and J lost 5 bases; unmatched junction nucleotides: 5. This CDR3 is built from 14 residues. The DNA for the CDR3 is TGCGCCAGCAGTGAAGGACAGGGTGAGGAGACCCAGTACTTC. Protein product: CASSEGQGEETQYF.

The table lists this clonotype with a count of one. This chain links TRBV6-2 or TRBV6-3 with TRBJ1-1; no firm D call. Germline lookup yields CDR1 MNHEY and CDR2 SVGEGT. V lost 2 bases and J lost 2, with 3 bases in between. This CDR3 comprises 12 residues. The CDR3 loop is CASSYPNTEAFF. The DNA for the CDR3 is TGTGCCAGCAGTTACCCAAACACTGAAGCTTTCTTT.

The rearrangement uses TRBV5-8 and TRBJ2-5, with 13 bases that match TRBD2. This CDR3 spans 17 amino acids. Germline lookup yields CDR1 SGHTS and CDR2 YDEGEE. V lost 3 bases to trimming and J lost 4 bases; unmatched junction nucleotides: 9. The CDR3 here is CASSSGLAGHSGETQYF. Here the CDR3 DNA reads TGTGCCAGCAGCTCGGGACTAGCGGGGCATTCGGGAGAGACCCAGTACTTC.

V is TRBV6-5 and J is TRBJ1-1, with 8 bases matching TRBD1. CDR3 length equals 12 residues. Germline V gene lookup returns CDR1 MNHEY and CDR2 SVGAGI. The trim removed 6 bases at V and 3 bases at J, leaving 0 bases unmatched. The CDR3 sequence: CASRQGDTEAFF. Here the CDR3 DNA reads TGTGCCAGCAGACAGGGGGACACTGAAGCTTTCTTT.